The rows below give T cell receptor beta chains drawn from one sample of a study of blood T cell repertoires in COVID-19. TCRdb keeps only in-frame clones here, not all; method: immunoSEQ multiplex PCR. This table has roughly 480,000 clones, approximately 89% appearing once. The sequencing sample was made of peripheral blood. These receptors all come from a young man with COVID-19, enrolled during active disease. Both conserved end residues are part of each CDR3. Fields, in order: J gene, clone size, V gene, D gene, CDR3 DNA, CDR3 protein. D genes are given only for firm matches. Clone size is stated in some rows and not others, as once, few, many or a class when expanded.

TRBJ1-6	NA	TRBV3-1/TRBV3-2	NA	TGTGCCAGCAGCCACCCCGCTAGTTCACCCCTCCACTTT	CASSHPASSPLHF
TRBJ2-7	NA	TRBV14	TRBD1	TGTGCCAGCGGACAGGGATACGAGCAGTACTTC	CASGQGYEQYF
TRBJ2-7	NA	TRBV6-1	TRBD2	TGTGCCAGCAGTGAAGGGCGTTTAGCGGGAGTCGACGAGCAGTACTTC	CASSEGRLAGVDEQYF
TRBJ1-5	NA	TRBV7-2	NA	TGTGCCAGCAGCAAAGACAGGCTAAATCAGCCCCAGCATTTT	CASSKDRLNQPQHF
TRBJ2-5	NA	TRBV5-5	TRBD2	TGTGCCAGCAGCGGAACTAGCGGGGGGTGGGAGACCCAGTACTTC	CASSGTSGGWETQYF
TRBJ2-1	NA	TRBV4-1	TRBD2	TGCGCCAGCAGCCCCACTAGCGGGGGCTCCTACAATGAGCAGTTCTTC	CASSPTSGGSYNEQFF
TRBJ1-2	once	TRBV6-5	TRBD1	TGTGCCAGCTCGACAGGGAACTATGGCTACACCTTC	CASSTGNYGYTF
TRBJ2-7	many	TRBV11-2	TRBD2	TGTGCCAGCAGCTTAGTAGCGGGGGCCACCTACGAGCAGTACTTC	CASSLVAGATYEQYF
TRBJ2-7	few	TRBV2	NA	TGTGCCAGCAGTGAACGGCGGAACGAGCAGTACTTC	CASSERRNEQYF
TRBJ2-7	NA	TRBV4-1	NA	TGCGCCAGCAGCCAATTTATAGACGGGACTTCCTACGAGCAGTACTTC	CASSQFIDGTSYEQYF
TRBJ2-1	NA	TRBV11-3	NA	TGTGCCAGCCAGGGCCTGACGGATGAGCAGTTCTTC	CASQGLTDEQFF
TRBJ2-1	NA	TRBV12-5	NA	TGTGCGTTGGGCTCAGGGTTTCATGAGCAGTTCTTC	CALGSGFHEQFF
TRBJ2-3	NA	TRBV5-1	TRBD1	TGCGCCAGCAGCTTGGTTCCGACAGGGAGCACAGATACGCAGTATTTT	CASSLVPTGSTDTQYF
TRBJ1-1	NA	TRBV20-1	NA	TGCAGTGCTAGTCTGGAGAATGACCAAGCTTTCTTT	CSASLENDQAFF
TRBJ1-4	NA	TRBV13	TRBD1	TGTGCCAGCAGCATTCTGACAGGGGATGGAAGTGAAAAACTGTTTTTT	CASSILTGDGSEKLFF
TRBJ2-5	NA	TRBV9	NA	TGTGCCAGCAGCGTAGATAGGACACCAAAAGAGACCCAGTACTTC	CASSVDRTPKETQYF
TRBJ1-6	NA	TRBV19	NA	TGTGCCAGTAGTTTGGGCCAGTATTCACCCCTCCACTTT	CASSLGQYSPLHF
TRBJ2-7	NA	TRBV19	TRBD1	TGTGCCAGTAGTATGTCCCAGGGGGCCTACGAGCAGTACTTC	CASSMSQGAYEQYF
TRBJ1-2	NA	TRBV6-5	TRBD1	TGTGCCAGCAGCCCAGGGACAGGGACTAACTATGGCTACACCTTC	CASSPGTGTNYGYTF
TRBJ1-2	NA	TRBV6-5	NA	TGTGCCAGCAGTTACGGCAGGCCCCCGGTTGGCTACACCTTC	CASSYGRPPVGYTF
TRBJ2-3	NA	TRBV25-1	TRBD2	TGTGCCAGCAGTGATTCCCTAGCGGGAGGTCGGCAGTATTTT	CASSDSLAGGRQYF
TRBJ2-7	few	TRBV11-3	NA	TGTGCCAGCAGCTTAAATGCGGGCTACGAGCAGTACTTC	CASSLNAGYEQYF
TRBJ2-3	NA	TRBV6-2/TRBV6-3	NA	TGTGCCAGCAGTTACCCCGATAGCGGCTCCACAGATACGCAGTATTTT	CASSYPDSGSTDTQYF
TRBJ2-7	NA	TRBV19	NA	TGTGCCAGTAGTACCGGACATGGCTACGAGCAGTACTTC	CASSTGHGYEQYF
TRBJ1-1	NA	TRBV18	NA	TGTGCCAGCTCACCGGTAGTTGGCCCCGGGTACACTGAAGCTTTCTTT	CASSPVVGPGYTEAFF
TRBJ1-2	NA	TRBV19	TRBD1	TGTGCCAGTACCACAACAGGGGCCTTGGGCTACACCTTC	CASTTTGALGYTF
TRBJ2-5	NA	TRBV18	NA	TGTGCCAGCTCACCATCACAGCAAGAGACCCAGTACTTC	CASSPSQQETQYF
TRBJ2-5	NA	TRBV11-3	TRBD2	TGTGCCAGCAGCTTACCTCGGACTAGCGGGAGCTTCATTGGGGAGACCCAGTACTTC	CASSLPRTSGSFIGETQYF
TRBJ2-7	NA	TRBV5-1	TRBD1	TGCGCCAGCAGCCCCGGGACAGATAGGACCTACGAGCAGTACTTC	CASSPGTDRTYEQYF
TRBJ2-2	NA	TRBV19	TRBD2	TGTGCCAGTAGACCGGGACTAGAGAACACCGGGGAGCTGTTTTTT	CASRPGLENTGELFF
TRBJ1-2	NA	TRBV2	NA	TGTGCCAGCTTACATGTCTATGGCTACACCTTC	CASLHVYGYTF
TRBJ1-2	NA	TRBV28	TRBD1	TGTGCCAGCAGCTGGACAGGGTCCTATGGCTACACCTTC	CASSWTGSYGYTF
TRBJ2-7	NA	TRBV18	TRBD1	TGTGCCAGCTCACCACTCGGCCAGGGGGCGAGGGAGCAGTACTTC	CASSPLGQGAREQYF
TRBJ1-6	NA	TRBV5-6	NA	TGTGCCAGCAGCTCACTGGGACAAAACAATTCACCCCTCCACTTT	CASSSLGQNNSPLHF